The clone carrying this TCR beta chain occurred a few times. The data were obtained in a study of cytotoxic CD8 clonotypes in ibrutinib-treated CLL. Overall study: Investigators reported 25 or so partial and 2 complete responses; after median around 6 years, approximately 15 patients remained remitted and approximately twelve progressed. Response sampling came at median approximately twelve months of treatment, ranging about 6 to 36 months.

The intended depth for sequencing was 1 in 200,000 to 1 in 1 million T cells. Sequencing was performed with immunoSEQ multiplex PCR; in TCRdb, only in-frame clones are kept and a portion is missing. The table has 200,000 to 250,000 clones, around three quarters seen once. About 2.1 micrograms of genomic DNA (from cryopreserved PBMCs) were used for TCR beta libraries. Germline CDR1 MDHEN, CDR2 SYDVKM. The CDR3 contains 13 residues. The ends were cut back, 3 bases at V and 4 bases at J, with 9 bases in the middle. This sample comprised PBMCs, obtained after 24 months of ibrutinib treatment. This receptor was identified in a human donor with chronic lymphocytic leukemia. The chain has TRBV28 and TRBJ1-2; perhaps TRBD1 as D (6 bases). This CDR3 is CASSLSGVYGYTF. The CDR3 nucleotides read TGTGCCAGCAGTTTGTCAGGGGTCTATGGCTACACCTTC.